The sample holds many counts of the clone carrying this T cell receptor beta chain. Its specificity is unknown. The sample originates from a study of tumor and adjacent non-tumor tissue in lung cancer. A modified ARM-PCR protocol with three rounds of nested PCR amplified TCRbeta. TCRdb independently ran MiXCR on the multiplex PCR reads; one entry per CDR3 protein. Of some 68,000 distinct CDR3 sequences in the sample, 76% were seen once. Between the trimmed V and J ends, which lost 5 bases and 0 bases, there was a span of 16 bases. Germline CDR1 and CDR2: MNHEY and SVGAGI. The CDR3 extends over 16 amino acids. The template was RNA from unsorted bulk tissue. Distant lung tissue was collected more than 3 cm away from the tumor edge. Whole-study results and caveats: Normal lung showed higher cumulative top 100 clone frequency than tumor.

The sample consisted of distant non-tumor lung tissue. This clonotype was sampled from a man aged 60 to 69 with non-small cell lung cancer. This chain uses TRBV6-5 with TRBJ1-1; weak D call: TRBD1 (6 bases). CDR3 residues: CASSHYLGAMNTEAFF. CDR3 DNA sequence: TGTGCCAGCAGTCACTACCTGGGGGCTATGAACACTGAAGCTTTCTTT.